The TCR beta chain described here comes from a study of T cells in Graves' hyperthyroidism and ophthalmopathy. This sample holds PBMCs from roughly 10 ml fresh peripheral blood. The CDR3 length is 16 residues. CDR1 and CDR2 from the germline V gene are MGHRA and YSYEKL. The V end lost 0 bases, the J end lost 3 bases, and 12 bases lay between the germline ends. What was amplified from RNA transcripts were TCR beta CDR3 regions. Researchers ran a first-round RT-PCR on the TCR CDR3 using the HTBI primer set. A single record per CDR3 protein comes from TCRdb applying MiXCR to the multiplex PCR reads. This table has roughly 300,000 distinct CDR3 sequences, around 20% appearing once. Study-wide results and caveats: Most clonotypes that expanded in the thyroid above 0.001 also showed up in blood.

Note on this clonotype: No antigen is known for it.

The sample taken for sequencing was blood. The chain is built from TRBV4-1 and TRBJ1-3; tentatively, D is TRBD1 (5 bases). This clonotype was sampled from a woman between 45 and 65 years old with Graves' hyperthyroidism. CDR3 DNA sequence: TGCGCCAGCAGCCAAGATTGGGGGATGAGTGGAAACACCATATATTTT. It yields the protein CASSQDWGMSGNTIYF.